These 25 T cell receptor beta chains share one sample of origin, sequenced in a study of T cell responses to AZD1222 COVID-19 vaccine. Sequenced by immunoSEQ multiplex PCR; TCRdb stores in-frame clones only, minus some. The sample contains roughly 120,000 clones, about 80% of which appear only once. Sample: peripheral blood, taken on day 0 of AZD1222 vaccination. Receptor source: an adult in good health.

This CDR3 is CASSSLAGSTDTQYF. CDR3 in DNA: TGCGCCAGCAGCTCTCTAGCGGGAAGCACAGATACGCAGTATTTT. The chain recombines TRBV5-1 with TRBJ2-3, with 9 bases matching TRBD2. Unmatched junction bases numbered 2, after V lost 3 bases and J lost 0 bases. The CDR3 totals 15 residues. Germline lookup yields CDR1 SGHRS and CDR2 YFSETQ.

This CDR3 reads CSASDRVSSYNSPLHF. The CDR3 DNA sequence: TGCAGTGCTAGTGATCGAGTGAGCTCCTATAATTCACCCCTCCACTTT. The chain employs TRBV20-1 and TRBJ1-6; D is ambiguous. V was trimmed by 3 bases and J by 0 bases, leaving 12 bases between them. CDR3 length equals 16 residues. Germline V gene lookup returns CDR1 DFQATT and CDR2 SNEGSKA (reference sequence).

A word on this clone: The sample contains more than one DNA sequence encoding this CDR3. V and J are TRBV28 and TRBJ2-3; TRBD2 is a possible D gene (6 bases). The CDR3 sequence is 14 residues long. The V and J ends lost 4 bases and 0 bases respectively, with 8 bases between them. Per germline, CDR1 MDHEN and CDR2 SYDVKM. The CDR3 DNA reads TGTGCCAGCAGTTCCGGGGGTAGCACAGATACGCAGTATTTT. Its translation: CASSSGGSTDTQYF.

This chain uses TRBV2 with TRBJ1-5; D perhaps matches TRBD1 (5 bases). V shed 4 bases and J shed 7 bases, with 11 bases lying between them. Germline V CDR1 and CDR2: SNHLY, FYNNEI. This CDR3 is built from 13 residues. CDR3 sequence: CASSGAGLQPQHF. CDR3 DNA: TGTGCCAGCAGTGGGGCAGGGTTACAGCCCCAGCATTTT.

The chain has TRBV6-1 and TRBJ2-1; the match to TRBD2 covers 13 bases. Looked up from germline, CDR1 is MNHNS and CDR2 is SASEGT. The V segment lost 2 bases and the J segment 0 bases; nucleotides outside the gene matches: 7. The CDR3 sequence is 19 residues long. The CDR3 sequence: CASSELGTSGISSYNEQFF. In nucleotides, the CDR3 is TGTGCCAGCAGTGAACTTGGGACTAGCGGGATCAGCTCCTACAATGAGCAGTTCTTC.

This sequence joins TRBV5-1 and TRBJ2-5, with 9 positions matching TRBD1. This CDR3 contains 14 residues. The germline CDR1 and CDR2 sequences are SGHRS and YFSETQ. V trimming: 4 bases; J trimming: 4 bases; junction bases outside the gene matches: 5. As DNA, the CDR3 is TGCGCCAGCAGCCTCCGGGACAGGGCAGAGACCCAGTACTTC. This encodes CASSLRDRAETQYF.

V and J are TRBV9 and TRBJ2-2, with 8 positions matching TRBD2. This CDR3 comprises 14 residues. V shed 4 bases, J shed 13 bases, and the junction held 12 bases outside the gene matches. The germline gives CDR1 SGDLS, CDR2 YYNGEE. The CDR3 coding sequence is TGTGCCAGCAGCTCGACTAGCGCGAGGCAAGTGCTGTTTTTT. This translates into CASSSTSARQVLFF.

The genes are TRBV7-2 and TRBJ2-1, with 10 bases identical to TRBD2. There are 15 residues in the CDR3. The junction had 7 bases not matched to a gene; V was cut back by 5 bases and J by 6 bases. The germline gives CDR1 SGHTA, CDR2 FQGNSA. The CDR3 loop reads CASSQRGGRFNEQFF. For the CDR3, the DNA is TGTGCCAGCAGCCAGCGGGGGGGCCGGTTCAATGAGCAGTTCTTC.

The J gene is TRBJ2-1, the V gene TRBV4-1; the match to TRBD2 covers 8 bases. This CDR3 contains 18 residues. J was trimmed by 7 bases and V by 1 base; bases with no gene match: 15. The V gene's germline CDR1 is MGHRA and CDR2 YSYEKL. The CDR3: CASSQVRFSAGEVNEQFF. For the CDR3, the DNA is TGCGCCAGCAGCCAAGTTAGGTTCTCAGCGGGAGAAGTAAATGAGCAGTTCTTC.

This clone was observed a handful of times. The V and J genes are TRBV5-1 and TRBJ1-1; D remains unclear. CDR3 length: 14 residues. V was pared by 4 bases and J by 1 base, with 11 bases between. The germline CDR1 and CDR2 sequences are SGHRS and YFSETQ. Here the CDR3 reads CASSRLASNTEAFF. The CDR3, as DNA: TGCGCCAGCAGCCGTCTCGCCTCGAACACTGAAGCTTTCTTT.

This clone came up a few times. The CDR3 sequence: CASSQQGYTF. The CDR3 DNA sequence: TGTGCCAGCAGTCAACAGGGCTACACCTTC. V usage is TRBV28 and J usage is TRBJ1-2, with D hard to call. The V and J ends lost 5 bases and 8 bases respectively, with 6 bases between them. CDR3 length: 10 residues. Germline CDR1 reads MDHEN; CDR2 reads SYDVKM.

This clone was found once. CDR3 amino acids: CASSYSTPHEQYF. The CDR3 DNA is TGTGCCAGCAGTTACTCGACCCCCCACGAGCAGTACTTC. The chain is built from TRBV6-5 and TRBJ2-7; no clear D gene. Trimming removed 0 bases at V and 5 bases at J, with 8 bases between. The germline CDR1 and CDR2 sequences are MNHEY and SVGAGI. The CDR3 runs to 13 residues.

The genes are TRBV7-2 and TRBJ1-1; TRBD1 matches 10 bases. The CDR3 totals 14 residues. With V trimmed by 5 bases and J by 11 bases, 11 bases remained unmatched. The germline CDR1 and CDR2 sequences are SGHTA and FQGNSA. CDR3: CASSPSHGTGVAFF. In DNA, the CDR3 is TGTGCCAGCAGCCCCAGCCACGGGACAGGGGTGGCTTTCTTT.

The CDR3: CASSYYGGFTDTQYF. DNA for the CDR3: TGTGCCAGCAGTTACTATGGGGGGTTCACAGATACGCAGTATTTT. The chain links TRBV6-2 or TRBV6-3 to TRBJ2-3, with D maybe TRBD2 (6 bases). This CDR3 is 15 amino acids long. The germline V gene has CDR1 MNHEY and CDR2 SVGEGT. V was shortened by 1 base and J by 2 bases, with 10 bases between the two germline ends.

Notes on this clone: The DNA is omitted, as the CDR3 cannot be located on it reliably, and the CDR3 follows TCRdb's listing. V gene TRBV30 combines with J gene TRBJ1-1. Germline CDR1 is GTSNPN and CDR2 is SVGIG (reference sequence). The CDR3 has 11 amino acids, counting both end residues. The CDR3 loop is CAWTALKLSFF.

CDR3 nucleotide sequence: TGTGCCAGCAACGAAGGACCGAACACTGAAGCTTTCTTT. Protein product: CASNEGPNTEAFF. The chain carries TRBV6-5 and TRBJ1-1; D is unresolved. Trimming left V 7 bases short and J 1 base short, with 10 bases between. CDR1 MNHEY and CDR2 SVGAGI come from the germline V gene. The CDR3 has 13 amino acids.

The CDR3 sequence: CASISSYNSPLHF. The CDR3 DNA reads as TGTGCCAGCATCAGCTCCTATAATTCACCCCTCCACTTT. V gene TRBV7-2 combines with J gene TRBJ1-6; D gene ambiguous. Germline loops: CDR1 SGHTA, CDR2 FQGNSA. The CDR3 totals 13 residues. With 7 bases removed from V and 0 bases from J, the gap between germline ends came to 4 bases.

This chain uses TRBV5-1 with TRBJ2-1, with 8 bases fitting TRBD1. Per germline, CDR1 SGHRS and CDR2 YFSETQ. The CDR3 is 16 residues long. V lost 2 bases to trimming and J lost 2 bases; unmatched junction nucleotides: 6. CDR3 nucleotides: TGCGCCAGCAGCTTTTACGGGACAGGTACCTACAATGAGCAGTTCTTC. Translated, it gives CASSFYGTGTYNEQFF.

The chain employs TRBV6-5 and TRBJ1-4, with D hard to call. V was trimmed by 7 bases and J by 2 bases, leaving 14 bases between them. The CDR3 is 15 residues long. Per germline, CDR1 MNHEY and CDR2 SVGAGI. CDR3 sequence (DNA): TGTGCCAGCAAGAGGACTGGATTGACTAATGAAAAACTGTTTTTT. Amino acids: CASKRTGLTNEKLFF.

The chain is built from TRBV7-2 and TRBJ2-7; no firm D call. Trimming removed 6 bases at V and 1 base at J, with 4 bases between. Germline values: CDR1 SGHTA, CDR2 FQGNSA. The CDR3 length is 11 residues. The CDR3 bases are TGTGCCAGCAGACAGTCCTACGAGCAGTACTTC. This encodes CASRQSYEQYF.

The chain uses TRBV5-1 and TRBJ2-3, with D unclear. V was pared by 0 bases and J by 4 bases, with 12 bases between. This CDR3 has 15 residues. The germline V gene has CDR1 SGHRS and CDR2 YFSETQ. CDR3 protein: CASSLAGLAADTQYF. In nucleotides, the CDR3 is TGCGCCAGCAGCTTGGCCGGTTTGGCAGCAGATACGCAGTATTTT.

The rearrangement links TRBV10-3 to TRBJ2-7; 9 positions match TRBD2. The V and J ends lost 2 bases and 7 bases, in that order; junction bases with no gene match: 12. CDR3 length: 16 residues. CDR1 and CDR2 (germline): ENHRY, SYGVKD. In DNA, the CDR3 is TGTGCCATCAGTGAGCTACGAGCGGGGGGCTCTGGGGAGCAGTACTTC. Its protein is CAISELRAGGSGEQYF.

V and J are TRBV5-1 and TRBJ1-1; 7 nucleotides align to TRBD1. The germline gives CDR1 SGHRS, CDR2 YFSETQ. The CDR3 length is 15 residues. Germline trimming cut 4 bases from V and 7 bases from J; bases unmatched to any gene: 13. CDR3 nucleotides: TGCGCCAGCAGCCCGGAGGGACAGAGACCTAGTGAAGCTTTCTTT. Translation gives CASSPEGQRPSEAFF.

CDR3 in DNA: TGTGCCAGTAGTATGGTACAGATCAATCAGCCCCAGCATTTT. Amino acids: CASSMVQINQPQHF. The chain is built from TRBV19 and TRBJ1-5; D is unclear. Looked up from germline, CDR1 is LNHDA and CDR2 is SQIVND (reference sequence). V was cut by 3 bases and J by 3 bases, with 9 bases left in between. The CDR3 sequence is 14 residues long.

The chain joins TRBV7-3 to TRBJ2-3; D is unresolved. Trimming removed 5 bases at V and 0 bases at J, with 12 bases between. CDR1 SGHTA and CDR2 FQGTGA come from the germline V gene. CDR3 length: 15 amino acids. The CDR3 region is CASSPRATSTDTQYF. The CDR3 coding sequence is TGTGCCAGCAGCCCAAGGGCCACTAGCACAGATACGCAGTATTTT.